These 5 T cell receptor beta chains were all obtained from the same sample, sequenced in a study of identical twins. TCRdb independently ran MiXCR on the 5' RACE reads; one entry per CDR3 protein. The table lists about 890,000 distinct CDR3 sequences, 10% to 15% of them singletons. These same data were also listed under a study on yellow fever vaccine responses in identical twins.

The source material was PBMCs. The source of these receptors is a woman younger than 35 in good health.

The V and J genes are TRBV23-1 and TRBJ2-1; 8 nucleotides line up with TRBD2. TRBV23-1 is sorted into the ORF group, with uncertain function. V lost 4 bases, J lost 8 bases, and 10 bases stayed unmatched. This CDR3 has 15 residues. In nucleotides, the CDR3 is TGCGCCAGCAGTCGTCAAGGCGGGGGGTCATATGAGCAGTTCTTC. Protein product: CASSRQGGGSYEQFF.

The chain links TRBV2 to TRBJ2-3, with a weak D call TRBD2 (5 bases). The CDR3 contains 15 residues. The germline CDR1 and CDR2 sequences are SNHLY and FYNNEI. Here the CDR3 DNA reads TGTGCTACCGCAGAGGGCTACTCTTTCACAGATACGCAGTATTTT. This codes for CATAEGYSFTDTQYF. The full variable domain, rest sourced from reference TRBV2 and TRBJ2-3, is EPEVTQTPSHQVTQMGQEVILRCVPISNHLYFYWYRQILGQKVEFLVSFYNNEISEKSEIFDDQFSVERPDGSNFTLKIRSTKLEDSAMYFCATAEGYSFTDTQYFGPGTRLTVL.

In this sample, this clonotype turned up a few times. This sequence joins TRBV6-5 and TRBJ2-5; unclear D gene. The CDR3 totals 16 residues. V gave up 2 bases and J gave up 1 base, with 14 bases separating them. Germline V CDR1 and CDR2: MNHEY, SVGAGI. The CDR3 reads CASSYNGLTSQETQYF. The CDR3 bases are TGTGCCAGCAGTTACAACGGCCTAACCTCCCAAGAGACCCAGTACTTC.

The sample holds many counts of this clonotype. The rearrangement joins TRBV15 to TRBJ1-1; maybe TRBD1 (5 bases). Germline V CDR1 and CDR2: LNHNV, YYDKDF (reference sequence). The V gene lost 1 base and the J gene lost 3 bases, with 12 bases spanning the gap. This CDR3 spans 15 amino acids. The CDR3 loop is CATSRAWQGYTEAFF. In nucleotides, the CDR3 is TGTGCCACCAGCAGAGCGTGGCAGGGATACACTGAAGCTTTCTTT. Variable domain in full (rest from reference TRBV15 and TRBJ1-1): DAMVIQNPRYQVTQFGKPVTLSCSQTLNHNVMYWYQQKSSQAPKLLFHYYDKDFNNEADTPDNFQSRRPNTSFCFLDIRSPGLGDTAMYLCATSRAWQGYTEAFFGQGTRLTVV.

The rearrangement uses TRBV6-1 and TRBJ2-3; 10 bases are a match to TRBD1. V was pared by 6 bases and J by 5 bases, with 8 bases of the junction left unmatched. The CDR3 contains 15 residues. Germline loops: CDR1 MNHNS, CDR2 SASEGT. The CDR3 reads CASSSTGGFVDTQYF. DNA for the CDR3: TGTGCCAGCAGCTCGACAGGGGGCTTTGTAGATACGCAGTATTTT.